These 10 T cell receptor beta chains came from one sample sequenced in a study of blood T cell repertoires in COVID-19. Repertoires were generated with immunoSEQ multiplex PCR, while TCRdb's copy carries only in-frame clones and drops some. Counted here are more than 130,000 clones, 84% occurring once; the ten biggest clones make up about 9.3%. The sequenced sample was peripheral blood. The receptor source for this set is a woman older than 75 in a cohort sampled during active or convalescent COVID-19.

The chain is built from TRBV7-2 and TRBJ2-1; a possible D gene is TRBD1 (6 bases). Germline CDR1 is SGHTA and CDR2 is FQGNSA. CDR3 length: 12 residues. V was cut by 6 bases and J by 7 bases, with 10 bases left in between. The CDR3 reads CASRPGVNEQFF. CDR3 nucleotide sequence: TGTGCCAGCAGGCCAGGGGTAAATGAGCAGTTCTTC.

The chain couples TRBV14 to TRBJ1-1, with D possibly TRBD1 on 6 matching bases. V lost 2 bases, J lost 0 bases, and 19 bases lay in between. The CDR3 extends over 18 amino acids. Germline CDR1 reads SGHDN; CDR2 reads FVKESK. CDR3 region: CASSQPFLAGTMNTEAFF. The CDR3 DNA sequence: TGTGCCAGCAGCCAACCCTTTTTAGCAGGGACAATGAACACTGAAGCTTTCTTT.

This chain connects TRBV5-1 to TRBJ2-5; 7 bases are a match to TRBD1. This CDR3 has 14 amino acids. J gave up 6 bases and V 4 bases, and 9 bases lay outside the gene matches. Germline CDR1 is SGHRS and CDR2 is YFSETQ. The CDR3 DNA reads TGCGCCAGCAGCACGACAGTGACAGGGAAGACCCAGTACTTC. Translated, it gives CASSTTVTGKTQYF.

V gene TRBV28 combines with J gene TRBJ1-4; D unclear. The germline V and J ends were trimmed by 3 bases and 8 bases, with 16 bases remaining between them. This CDR3 comprises 15 residues. Per the germline V gene, CDR1 is MDHEN and CDR2 is SYDVKM. CDR3 DNA sequence: TGTGCCAGCAGTTTTGGGTCGGCGCCCAGGGAAAAACTGTTTTTT. As protein: CASSFGSAPREKLFF.

The gene calls are TRBV6-5 and TRBJ1-2; maybe TRBD1 (5 bases). Germline V lookup: CDR1 MNHEY, CDR2 SVGAGI. V lost 6 bases, J lost 8 bases, and 16 bases lay in between. This CDR3 spans 13 amino acids. CDR3 DNA sequence: TGTGCCAGCAGCCCGGGACTTCGGCGGGGCTACACCTTC. Translated: CASSPGLRRGYTF.

The V and J genes are TRBV2 and TRBJ1-2; a weak D match, TRBD1 (6 bases). The CDR3 runs 14 residues. Trimming removed 8 bases from V and 8 bases from J, with 21 bases in between. Germline V gene lookup returns CDR1 SNHLY and CDR2 FYNNEI. CDR3 DNA sequence: TGTGCCAGCTCGTTTCAAGGGGGATTCGGGGGCTACACCTTC. Its protein product is CASSFQGGFGGYTF.

The chain joins TRBV12-3 or TRBV12-4 to TRBJ1-4, with 9 bases that match TRBD1. Unmatched junction bases numbered 3, after V lost 3 bases and J lost 13 bases. CDR3 size: 12 residues. The CDR3 sequence: CASSLRGQGLFF. CDR3 sequence (DNA): TGTGCCAGCAGTTTGAGGGGACAGGGACTGTTTTTT.

The gene calls are TRBV3-1 (or the pseudogene TRBV3-2) and TRBJ2-3; 8 positions agree with TRBD2. This CDR3 is built from 16 residues. Per germline, CDR1 LGHDT and CDR2 YNNKEL (reference sequence). With 2 bases clipped from V and 3 bases from J, the junction kept 7 bases outside the gene matches. CDR3 amino acids: CASSQRAGGGTDTQYF. In nucleotides, the CDR3 is TGTGCCAGCAGCCAACGGGCGGGGGGAGGTACAGATACGCAGTATTTT.

The chain joins TRBV5-5 to TRBJ2-2, with D possibly TRBD1 on 5 matching bases. Germline V CDR1 and CDR2: SGHKS, YYEKEE (reference sequence). The CDR3 runs to 16 residues. V was clipped by 1 base and J by 0 bases, with 10 bases between them. CDR3 region: CASSLYGHPNTGELFF. CDR3 in DNA: TGTGCCAGCAGCTTGTATGGACACCCGAACACCGGGGAGCTGTTTTTT.

The gene calls are TRBV9 and TRBJ2-3, with 9 bases lining up with TRBD2. The length of the CDR3 is 15 residues. Trimming took 3 bases from V and 1 from J; bases not matched to a gene: 3. Germline-derived CDR1 and CDR2 are SGDLS and YYNGEE. As DNA, the CDR3 is TGTGCCAGCAGCGCCGTAGCGGGGGGCACAGATACGCAGTATTTT. Its protein is CASSAVAGGTDTQYF.